A selection of T cell receptor beta chains follows, all from one sample in a study of persistence of HIV-infected CD4 T cells. Antigen specificity for these receptors is unknown. Profiled with immunoSEQ multiplex PCR; TCRdb holds only in-frame clones, not every one. The sample carries roughly 45,000 clones, more than 80% recorded once. The specimen was CD4+ T cells sorted from PBMCs after approximately 19-hour stimulation, collected from a patient who received antiretroviral therapy. All receptors come from an adult man with HIV who was CMV-seropositive. The CDR3 runs from the conserved cysteine through the conserved F or W. The D gene is left open where the match is weak. Some rows mark clone size as missing; the rest say once, few, many or name a class of expanded clone.

V gene: TRBV5-1; J gene: TRBJ2-2; clone size: .; D gene: .; CDR3 DNA: TGCGCCAGCAGCTTGGCGGGGAGACCGACAACCGGGGAGCTGTTTTTT; CDR3 protein: CASSLAGRPTTGELFF
V gene: TRBV2; J gene: TRBJ2-7; clone size: .; D gene: .; CDR3 DNA: TGTGCCAGCTCGAGGGATGGGGGAGGCTCCTACGAGCAGTACTTC; CDR3 protein: CASSRDGGGSYEQYF
V gene: TRBV24-1; J gene: TRBJ2-1; clone size: .; D gene: .; CDR3 DNA: TGTGCCACCAGTGATAATTATCATGTCGGCTACAATGAGCAGTTCTTC; CDR3 protein: CATSDNYHVGYNEQFF
V gene: TRBV9; J gene: TRBJ1-2; clone size: once; D gene: .; CDR3 DNA: TGTGCCAGCAGCGTAGAACCACAGGGCGGCTATGGCTACACCTTC; CDR3 protein: CASSVEPQGGYGYTF
V gene: TRBV24-1; J gene: TRBJ2-2; clone size: .; D gene: .; CDR3 DNA: TGTGCCACCAGTGGGTATGGAAAACAGGCCAACACCGGGGAGCTGTTTTTT; CDR3 protein: CATSGYGKQANTGELFF
V gene: TRBV4-1; J gene: TRBJ1-2; clone size: .; D gene: .; CDR3 DNA: TGCGCCAGCAGCCAGGAGCCCTTCTCTCGCTATGGCTACACCTTC; CDR3 protein: CASSQEPFSRYGYTF
V gene: TRBV7-8; J gene: TRBJ1-1; clone size: .; D gene: .; CDR3 DNA: TGTGCCAGCAGCCTCCGGCCACTCATGAACACTGAAGCTTTCTTT; CDR3 protein: CASSLRPLMNTEAFF
V gene: TRBV12-3/TRBV12-4; J gene: TRBJ1-2; clone size: .; D gene: .; CDR3 DNA: TGTGCCAGCAGTTTTTGGGGGGGCTATGGCTACACCTTC; CDR3 protein: CASSFWGGYGYTF
V gene: TRBV15; J gene: TRBJ2-6; clone size: .; D gene: TRBD2; CDR3 DNA: TGTGCCACCAGCAAGGGTCAGGTACAGCGGGGCCGAAGGGGGGCCAACGTCCTGACTTTC; CDR3 protein: CATSKGQVQRGRRGANVLTF
V gene: TRBV6-6; J gene: TRBJ1-1; clone size: .; D gene: TRBD1; CDR3 DNA: TGTGCCAGCAGCCCTAAACAGGGGTCTGAAGCTTTCTTT; CDR3 protein: CASSPKQGSEAFF
V gene: TRBV27; J gene: TRBJ1-2; clone size: .; D gene: TRBD1; CDR3 DNA: TGTGCCAGCAGTTCCCTCGGACAGGGGGCATATGGCTACACCTTC; CDR3 protein: CASSSLGQGAYGYTF
V gene: TRBV7-2; J gene: TRBJ2-5; clone size: .; D gene: .; CDR3 DNA: TGTGCCAGCAGCTTAGAGGCCGGGGTGCGGGAGACCCAGTACTTC; CDR3 protein: CASSLEAGVRETQYF
V gene: TRBV6-5; J gene: TRBJ1-1; clone size: .; D gene: .; CDR3 DNA: TGTGCCAGCGGCCCCGGGCAGGAGCGAACTGAAGCTTTCTTT; CDR3 protein: CASGPGQERTEAFF
V gene: TRBV2; J gene: TRBJ1-2; clone size: .; D gene: TRBD1; CDR3 DNA: TGTGCCAGCAGTGATGACAGGGCGGTCCGAAGCTATGGCTACACCTTC; CDR3 protein: CASSDDRAVRSYGYTF
V gene: TRBV11-1; J gene: TRBJ1-4; clone size: .; D gene: TRBD1; CDR3 DNA: TGTGCCAGCAGCTTTGGACAGGGTGGGGAAAAACTGTTTTTT; CDR3 protein: CASSFGQGGEKLFF
V gene: TRBV12-5; J gene: TRBJ1-1; clone size: .; D gene: .; CDR3 DNA: TGTGCTAGTGGGGAGAGTTACCCGAACACTGAAGCTTTCTTT; CDR3 protein: CASGESYPNTEAFF
V gene: TRBV4-1; J gene: TRBJ1-4; clone size: .; D gene: TRBD1; CDR3 DNA: TGCGCCAGCAGCCAACGTTCAGGGGGCGCGGGTGAAAAACTGTTTTTT; CDR3 protein: CASSQRSGGAGEKLFF
V gene: TRBV14; J gene: TRBJ2-1; clone size: .; D gene: .; CDR3 DNA: TGTGCCAGCAAAGGGGGGGGAGCCTACAATGAGCAGTTCTTC; CDR3 protein: CASKGGGAYNEQFF
V gene: TRBV18; J gene: TRBJ2-1; clone size: .; D gene: TRBD2; CDR3 DNA: TGTGCCAGCTCACCTCTCCCGAGCGGGGGGGAGAATGAGCAGTTCTTC; CDR3 protein: CASSPLPSGGENEQFF
V gene: TRBV6-1; J gene: TRBJ1-5; clone size: .; D gene: .; CDR3 DNA: TGTGCCAGCAGTGATACAGGGAAGGGTCAGCCCCAGCATTTT; CDR3 protein: CASSDTGKGQPQHF
V gene: TRBV9; J gene: TRBJ1-2; clone size: .; D gene: .; CDR3 DNA: TGTGCCAGCAGCGTAGATGGCAGCTCCTATGGCTACACCTTC; CDR3 protein: CASSVDGSSYGYTF
V gene: TRBV3-1/TRBV3-2; J gene: TRBJ2-7; clone size: .; D gene: .; CDR3 DNA: TGTGCCAGCAGCCAAGATGGGCAGAGGCCCTCCTACGAGCAGTACTTC; CDR3 protein: CASSQDGQRPSYEQYF
V gene: TRBV6-1; J gene: TRBJ1-1; clone size: .; D gene: .; CDR3 DNA: TGTGCCAGCAGTGAGACAGGGAACACTGAAGCTTTCTTT; CDR3 protein: CASSETGNTEAFF
V gene: TRBV24-1; J gene: TRBJ2-3; clone size: .; D gene: TRBD1; CDR3 DNA: TGTGCCACCAGTGATCTTGTGGGACAGGACACAGATACGCAGTATTTT; CDR3 protein: CATSDLVGQDTDTQYF
V gene: TRBV2; J gene: TRBJ1-4; clone size: .; D gene: .; CDR3 DNA: TGTGCCAGCACTGAGGAGAAGGTCGATGAAAAACTGTTTTTT; CDR3 protein: CASTEEKVDEKLFF
V gene: TRBV9; J gene: TRBJ1-6; clone size: .; D gene: .; CDR3 DNA: TGTGCCAGCAGCGTAGGGACAGTTAATTCACCCCTCCACTTT; CDR3 protein: CASSVGTVNSPLHF
V gene: TRBV7-2; J gene: TRBJ2-7; clone size: once; D gene: TRBD2; CDR3 DNA: TGTGCCAGCAGCTTAGGGTTAGCGGGGGCCTTCTCCTACGAGCAGTACTTC; CDR3 protein: CASSLGLAGAFSYEQYF
V gene: TRBV7-6; J gene: TRBJ2-3; clone size: .; D gene: .; CDR3 DNA: TGTGCCAGCAGCTTAGATTTCGGCCAGGCGACAGATACGCAGTATTTT; CDR3 protein: CASSLDFGQATDTQYF
V gene: TRBV6-5; J gene: TRBJ1-6; clone size: .; D gene: TRBD1; CDR3 DNA: TGTGCCATTCTGGGAGACAGGGAGGATTCACCCCTCCACTTT; CDR3 protein: CAILGDREDSPLHF
V gene: TRBV9; J gene: TRBJ2-4; clone size: .; D gene: .; CDR3 DNA: TGTGCCAGCAGCGTAGGAGAGGGGGGCGCAGCCAAAAACATTCAGTACTTC; CDR3 protein: CASSVGEGGAAKNIQYF
V gene: TRBV2; J gene: TRBJ1-2; clone size: .; D gene: TRBD1; CDR3 DNA: TGTGCCAGCAGAAACAGGGGAGGGAATGGCTACACCTTC; CDR3 protein: CASRNRGGNGYTF
V gene: TRBV24-1; J gene: TRBJ1-6; clone size: .; D gene: .; CDR3 DNA: TGTGCCACCAGTGATGGAACCTATAATTCACCCCTCCACTTT; CDR3 protein: CATSDGTYNSPLHF
V gene: TRBV19; J gene: TRBJ2-1; clone size: .; D gene: .; CDR3 DNA: TGTGCCAGTAGTATTGAGGTGGGACGGCCTTACAATGAGCAGTTCTTC; CDR3 protein: CASSIEVGRPYNEQFF
V gene: TRBV2; J gene: TRBJ2-3; clone size: .; D gene: .; CDR3 DNA: TGTGCCAGCAGTGATGGCAACCCCCCAGATACGCAGTATTTT; CDR3 protein: CASSDGNPPDTQYF
V gene: TRBV6-6; J gene: TRBJ1-3; clone size: .; D gene: .; CDR3 DNA: TGTGCCAGCAGTTACTACGGCAGTCTCTCTGGAAACACCATATATTTT; CDR3 protein: CASSYYGSLSGNTIYF
V gene: TRBV4-2; J gene: TRBJ1-2; clone size: .; D gene: .; CDR3 DNA: TGTGCCAGCAGCCAAGAAGGGGCGTATGGCTACACCTTC; CDR3 protein: CASSQEGAYGYTF
V gene: TRBV4-1; J gene: TRBJ1-2; clone size: few; D gene: .; CDR3 DNA: TGCGCCAGCAGCCAAGGTTCCGGAGCCCCTAACTATGGCTACACCTTC; CDR3 protein: CASSQGSGAPNYGYTF
V gene: TRBV20-1; J gene: TRBJ2-7; clone size: .; D gene: .; CDR3 DNA: TGCAGTGCTAGTCCCCCTGGCAGGCCCTACGAGCAGTACTTC; CDR3 protein: CSASPPGRPYEQYF
V gene: TRBV6-5; J gene: TRBJ1-4; clone size: .; D gene: TRBD1; CDR3 DNA: TGTGCCAGCAGTTATTCAGGGGGGCCTAATGAAAAACTGTTTTTT; CDR3 protein: CASSYSGGPNEKLFF
V gene: TRBV5-1; J gene: TRBJ2-1; clone size: few; D gene: .; CDR3 DNA: TGCGCCAGCAGCTTGGTAGGTGGTCCGACCTACAATGAGCAGTTCTTC; CDR3 protein: CASSLVGGPTYNEQFF
V gene: TRBV6-5; J gene: TRBJ2-1; clone size: .; D gene: TRBD1; CDR3 DNA: TGTGCCAGCAGGGACACAGGGGACAATGAGCAGTTCTTC; CDR3 protein: CASRDTGDNEQFF
V gene: TRBV19; J gene: TRBJ2-7; clone size: .; D gene: .; CDR3 DNA: TGTGCCAGTAGTATTTCGAACGGCGGCTACGAGCAGTACTTC; CDR3 protein: CASSISNGGYEQYF
V gene: TRBV19; J gene: TRBJ1-5; clone size: .; D gene: TRBD1; CDR3 DNA: TGTGCCAGTAGTACCCGGACAGGACATAGCAATCAGCCCCAGCATTTT; CDR3 protein: CASSTRTGHSNQPQHF
V gene: TRBV2; J gene: TRBJ1-1; clone size: .; D gene: .; CDR3 DNA: TGTGCCAGCACAGGGGCGGCCACTGAAGCTTTCTTT; CDR3 protein: CASTGAATEAFF
V gene: TRBV7-9; J gene: TRBJ2-2; clone size: .; D gene: .; CDR3 DNA: TGTGCCAGCAGCCCACCCGGGACCTCGAACACCGGGGAGCTGTTTTTT; CDR3 protein: CASSPPGTSNTGELFF
V gene: TRBV7-6; J gene: TRBJ2-2; clone size: once; D gene: TRBD1; CDR3 DNA: TGTGCCAGCAGCCAGGGACAGGGAGTCACCGGGGAGCTGTTTTTT; CDR3 protein: CASSQGQGVTGELFF
V gene: TRBV4-1; J gene: TRBJ1-5; clone size: .; D gene: .; CDR3 DNA: TGCGTCAGCAGCCAATTCCCCGTCGGGCAGGGGAATCAGCCCCAGCATTTT; CDR3 protein: CVSSQFPVGQGNQPQHF
V gene: TRBV7-6; J gene: TRBJ2-6; clone size: .; D gene: TRBD1; CDR3 DNA: TGTGCCAGCAGCCTTCGGACAGGGGGGCTAAAATACTCTGGGGCCAACGTCCTGACTTTC; CDR3 protein: CASSLRTGGLKYSGANVLTF
V gene: TRBV11-2; J gene: TRBJ1-3; clone size: .; D gene: .; CDR3 DNA: TGTGCCAGCAGCCCGGTCTGGGGGGGCCGGTATAGAGGAAACACCATATATTTT; CDR3 protein: CASSPVWGGRYRGNTIYF
V gene: TRBV19; J gene: TRBJ1-1; clone size: few; D gene: .; CDR3 DNA: TGTGCCAGTAGTAAGAAGGGCTACACTGAAGCTTTCTTT; CDR3 protein: CASSKKGYTEAFF
V gene: TRBV28; J gene: TRBJ1-4; clone size: .; D gene: .; CDR3 DNA: TGTGCCGGTTCCACAACTAATGAAAAACTGTTTTTT; CDR3 protein: CAGSTTNEKLFF
V gene: TRBV18; J gene: TRBJ1-1; clone size: few; D gene: .; CDR3 DNA: TGTGCCAGCTCACCAAGTGGGGCGGGGAACACTGAAGCTTTCTTT; CDR3 protein: CASSPSGAGNTEAFF
V gene: TRBV3-1/TRBV3-2; J gene: TRBJ1-4; clone size: .; D gene: .; CDR3 DNA: TGTGCCAGCAGCCAAGAGAGGGGCTTCGATGAAAAACTGTTTTTT; CDR3 protein: CASSQERGFDEKLFF
V gene: TRBV18; J gene: TRBJ2-1; clone size: .; D gene: TRBD1; CDR3 DNA: TGTGCCAGCTCACTACGACAGGGCAATGAGCAGTTCTTC; CDR3 protein: CASSLRQGNEQFF
V gene: TRBV6-1; J gene: TRBJ1-2; clone size: .; D gene: .; CDR3 DNA: TGTGCCAGCAGTGAGTACGGGAGGCCCCGGACCTTAGGCTACACCTTC; CDR3 protein: CASSEYGRPRTLGYTF
V gene: TRBV27; J gene: TRBJ1-6; clone size: .; D gene: TRBD1; CDR3 DNA: TGTGCCAGCAGTTCGCTGGACAGGGGCAATTCACCCCTCCACTTT; CDR3 protein: CASSSLDRGNSPLHF
V gene: TRBV7-8; J gene: TRBJ1-3; clone size: .; D gene: TRBD1; CDR3 DNA: TGTGCCAGCACGACAGGGGCCCCCTCTGGAAACACCATATATTTT; CDR3 protein: CASTTGAPSGNTIYF
V gene: TRBV5-1; J gene: TRBJ1-4; clone size: .; D gene: .; CDR3 DNA: TGCGCCAGCAGAACAGGGCATGCTAATGAAAAACTGTTTTTT; CDR3 protein: CASRTGHANEKLFF
V gene: TRBV3-1/TRBV3-2; J gene: TRBJ1-1; clone size: .; D gene: .; CDR3 DNA: TGTGCCAGCAGCCAAGGGCAGGGTGATAACACTGAAGCTTTCTTT; CDR3 protein: CASSQGQGDNTEAFF